These 28 T cell receptor beta chains share one sample of origin, sequenced in a study of OX40 agonist ivuxolimab in advanced cancers. This table comes from immunoSEQ multiplex PCR, and its TCRdb copy is limited to in-frame clones, with some not included. This sample has about 64,000 clones, with around four fifths found just once. This specimen was CD4+ or CD8+ T cells sorted from blood, taken in a trial of the OX40 agonist ivuxolimab. These receptor sequences come from an adult with an advanced solid tumor such as melanoma, head and neck, liver or kidney cancer.

The V call is TRBV11-2, the J call TRBJ2-1, with a weak D call TRBD2 (6 bases). V lost 3 bases to trimming and J lost 10 bases, with 13 bases between them. From germline, CDR1 is SGHAT and CDR2 FQNNGV. This CDR3 comprises 13 residues. In nucleotides, the CDR3 is TGTGCCAGCAGCTTTCTCGGGACTCCAGAGCAGTTCTTC. Its translation is CASSFLGTPEQFF.

The chain carries TRBV19 and TRBJ2-2; maybe TRBD1 (5 bases). The CDR3 extends over 15 amino acids. V lost 7 bases to trimming and J lost 0 bases, with 12 bases between them. The germline V gene has CDR1 LNHDA and CDR2 SQIVND (reference sequence). This CDR3 is CASMLQGPNTGELFF. CDR3 sequence (DNA): TGTGCCAGTATGCTTCAGGGTCCGAACACCGGGGAGCTGTTTTTT. Variable domain in full (rest from reference TRBV19 and TRBJ2-2): DGGITQSPKYLFRKEGQNVTLSCEQNLNHDAMYWYRQDPGQGLRLIYYSQIVNDFQKGDIAEGYSVSREKKESFPLTVTSAQKNPTAFYLCASMLQGPNTGELFFGEGSRLTVL.

V is TRBV5-1 and J is TRBJ1-1; TRBD1 is a possible D gene (5 bases). The CDR3 totals 13 residues. The germline CDR1 and CDR2 sequences are SGHRS and YFSETQ. V shed 1 base and J shed 4 bases, with 8 bases lying between them. The CDR3 coding sequence is TGCGCCAGCAGCTTGCGGAGGGGCACTGAAGCTTTCTTT. Translating it yields CASSLRRGTEAFF.

The J gene is TRBJ2-7, the V gene TRBV7-9, with D unresolved. V lost 3 bases, J lost 0 bases, and 3 bases lay in between. This CDR3 comprises 12 residues. Germline V gene lookup returns CDR1 SEHNR and CDR2 FQNEAQ (reference sequence). CDR3 in amino acids: CASSFSSYEQYF. The CDR3 nucleotides are TGTGCCAGCAGCTTCTCCTCCTACGAGCAGTACTTC.

V usage is TRBV28 and J usage is TRBJ1-1; D is ambiguous. Germline V gene data show CDR1 as MDHEN and CDR2 as SYDVKM. CDR3 length: 13 residues. V dropped 6 bases and J dropped 1 base, with 9 bases sitting between them. CDR3 amino acids: CASSELPNTEAFF. Written as DNA, the CDR3 is TGTGCCAGCAGCGAGTTACCGAACACTGAAGCTTTCTTT. Together with reference TRBV28 and TRBJ1-1, the CDR3 gives the full variable domain: DVKVTQSSRYLVKRTGEKVFLECVQDMDHENMFWYRQDPGLGLRLIYFSYDVKMKEKGDIPEGYSVSREKKERFSLILESASTNQTSMYLCASSELPNTEAFFGQGTRLTVV.

The chain carries TRBV30 and TRBJ1-2; 9 bases agree with TRBD1. The CDR3 contains 15 residues. Germline trimming cut 5 bases from V and 4 bases from J; bases unmatched to any gene: 11. CDR1 and CDR2 from the germline V gene are GTSNPN and SVGIG (reference sequence). The CDR3 reads CAWEGDRDHTYGYTF. The CDR3 DNA follows: TGTGCCTGGGAAGGGGACAGGGATCACACCTATGGCTACACCTTC.

The chain uses TRBV10-2 and TRBJ2-5; 9 bases are a match to TRBD1. The germline gives CDR1 WSHSY, CDR2 SAAADI. With V trimmed by 7 bases and J by 1 base, 7 bases remained unmatched. CDR3 size: 15 residues. The CDR3 DNA reads as TGCGCCAGCAAAGGGACAGGGAATTTCCAAGAGACCCAGTACTTC. Its translation: CASKGTGNFQETQYF.

The V call is TRBV29-1, the J call TRBJ2-1; D may be TRBD2 (5 bases). Trimming cost V 6 bases and J 3 bases, with 15 bases left between them. CDR3 size: 14 residues. Germline V gene sequence: CDR1 SQVTM, CDR2 ANQGSEA. The DNA for the CDR3 is TGCAGCGTGGCTAGTCGGCGGGTCTACAATGAGCAGTTCTTC. Translation gives CSVASRRVYNEQFF.

The V call is TRBV28, the J call TRBJ2-5; perhaps D is TRBD1 or TRBD2 (5 bases each). Trimming removed 5 bases at V and 2 bases at J, with 15 bases between. Germline V CDR1 and CDR2: MDHEN, SYDVKM. CDR3 length: 15 residues. The CDR3 region is CASSPNGAAQETQYF. CDR3 sequence (DNA): TGTGCCAGCAGTCCAAACGGGGCAGCACAAGAGACCCAGTACTTC.

The rearrangement joins TRBV11-2 to TRBJ1-2; D is unclear. CDR1 is SGHAT, CDR2 FQNNGV, per germline. V was clipped by 1 base and J by 2 bases, with 8 bases between them. The CDR3 has 14 amino acids. The CDR3 sequence is CASSLGGSNYGYTF. CDR3 sequence (DNA): TGTGCCAGCAGCTTAGGAGGCAGCAACTATGGCTACACCTTC. Based on the CDR3 plus reference TRBV11-2 and TRBJ1-2, the full variable domain is EAGVAQSPRYKIIEKRQSVAFWCNPISGHATLYWYQQILGQGPKLLIQFQNNGVVDDSQLPKDRFSAERLKGVDSTLKIQPAKLEDSAVYLCASSLGGSNYGYTFGSGTRLTVV.

The chain is built from TRBV6-6 and TRBJ1-6; no firm D call. The V end lost 5 bases, the J end lost 4 bases, and 9 bases lay between the germline ends. There are 14 residues in the CDR3. Germline V lookup: CDR1 MNHNY, CDR2 SVGAGI (reference sequence). CDR3 in amino acids: CASSRGRYNSPLHF. CDR3 nucleotide sequence: TGTGCCAGCAGTCGAGGACGGTATAATTCACCCCTCCACTTT.

The genes are TRBV25-1 and TRBJ2-7; no reliable D call. Trimming cost V 3 bases and J 3 bases, with 12 bases left between them. The length of the CDR3 is 14 residues. The germline V gene has CDR1 MGHDK and CDR2 SYGVNS. The CDR3 coding sequence is TGTGCCAGCAGTGACACGACCTTAAGCTACGAGCAGTACTTC. As protein: CASSDTTLSYEQYF.

The chain carries TRBV5-6 and TRBJ1-2; D remains ambiguous. Germline V lookup: CDR1 SGHDT, CDR2 YYEEEE. This CDR3 is built from 14 residues. Trimming removed 1 base at V and 2 bases at J, with 9 bases between. CDR3 sequence: CASSLILQNYGYTF. CDR3 bases: TGTGCCAGCAGCTTGATTCTCCAGAACTATGGCTACACCTTC.

V gene TRBV28 combines with J gene TRBJ1-3; no definite D call. The CDR3 loop spans 15 amino acids. V dropped 2 bases and J dropped 0 bases, with 8 bases sitting between them. Germline V CDR1 and CDR2: MDHEN, SYDVKM. As DNA, the CDR3 is TGTGCCAGCAGTTTAGATACACCCTCTGGAAACACCATATATTTT. Protein product: CASSLDTPSGNTIYF.

The chain combines TRBV28 with TRBJ1-6; 7 bases match TRBD1. Per germline, CDR1 MDHEN and CDR2 SYDVKM. J lost 11 bases, V lost 6 bases, and 10 bases had no gene match. This CDR3 has 14 amino acids. This CDR3 reads CASSAYRGYTPLHF. CDR3 DNA sequence: TGTGCCAGCAGCGCTTACAGGGGCTATACACCCCTCCACTTT.

The chain combines TRBV6-5 with TRBJ1-2; D ambiguous. The CDR3 loop spans 15 amino acids. Germline V lookup: CDR1 MNHEY, CDR2 SVGAGI. V gave up 3 bases and J gave up 4 bases, with 15 bases separating them. The CDR3 DNA is TGTGCCAGCAGTTATTCAGGAGGCAGATCCTATGGCTACACCTTC. Translation: CASSYSGGRSYGYTF.

As for this clone: Additional DNA sequences in this sample encode the identical CDR3. The chain links TRBV5-6 to TRBJ2-6, with TRBD2 as a possible D gene (6 bases). Germline V gene lookup returns CDR1 SGHDT and CDR2 YYEEEE. V was trimmed by 2 bases and J by 2 bases, leaving 8 bases between them. CDR3 size: 15 residues. Here the CDR3 DNA reads TGTGCCAGCAGCTTTTGGGGGGCTGGGGCCAACGTCCTGACTTTC. Translated, it gives CASSFWGAGANVLTF.

This chain connects TRBV30 to TRBJ2-7; perhaps TRBD1 as D (5 bases). This CDR3 is 12 amino acids long. Trimming cost V 4 bases and J 3 bases, with 10 bases left between them. Germline V CDR1 and CDR2: GTSNPN, SVGIG (reference sequence). CDR3 sequence: CAWKGENYEQYF. The CDR3 nucleotides are TGTGCCTGGAAAGGGGAAAACTACGAGCAGTACTTC. The variable domain in full, completed from reference TRBV30 and TRBJ2-7, reads SQTIHQWPATLVQPVGSPLSLECTVEGTSNPNLYWYRQAAGRGLQLLFYSVGIGQISSEVPQNLSASRPQDRQFILSSKKLLLSDSGFYLCAWKGENYEQYFGPGTRLTVT.

This clone was recorded only once. The J gene is TRBJ2-7, the V gene TRBV7-2; D remains ambiguous. The CDR3 is 13 residues long. Germline CDR1 SGHTA, CDR2 FQGNSA. Trimming left V 1 base short and J 5 bases short, with 9 bases between. Here the CDR3 DNA reads TGTGCCAGCAGCTTAGTTGCCGGCCACGAGCAGTACTTC. This sequence encodes CASSLVAGHEQYF.

In this sample, this clone turned up once. The gene calls are TRBV6-5 and TRBJ2-7, with TRBD2 matching over 11 bases. V lost 2 bases to trimming and J lost 0 bases; unmatched junction nucleotides: 3. Germline V gene sequence: CDR1 MNHEY, CDR2 SVGAGI. This CDR3 region has 16 residues. The chain's CDR3 is CASSYGGTSGSYEQYF. DNA of the CDR3: TGTGCCAGCAGTTACGGCGGGACTAGCGGCTCCTACGAGCAGTACTTC.

V gene TRBV2 combines with J gene TRBJ1-2; TRBD1 matches at 10 bases. Germline trimming cut 6 bases from V and 7 bases from J; bases unmatched to any gene: 11. The CDR3 sequence is 15 residues long. Germline V gene sequence: CDR1 SNHLY, CDR2 FYNNEI. The CDR3 protein is CASRDRDRGGTGYTF. In DNA form, the CDR3 reads TGTGCCAGCAGGGACCGGGACAGGGGAGGTACTGGCTACACCTTC.

This clone is classed as medium-sized. This chain connects TRBV6-1 to TRBJ2-1, with 11 nucleotides matching TRBD1. The length of the CDR3 is 14 residues. V was pared by 4 bases and J by 7 bases, with 3 bases of the junction left unmatched. Germline CDR1 and CDR2: MNHNS and SASEGT. The CDR3 nucleotides are TGTGCCAGCAGTGGGACAGGGGGCCAGAATGAGCAGTTCTTC. Translated: CASSGTGGQNEQFF.

This clone was counted a single time. V and J are TRBV19 and TRBJ1-2; D remains ambiguous. This CDR3 has 14 residues. Germline CDR1 and CDR2: LNHDA and SQIVND (reference sequence). V was cut by 1 base and J by 1 base, with 7 bases left in between. The CDR3 DNA sequence: TGTGCCAGTAGTATAGGGCACCTTAACTATGGCTACACCTTC. This translates into CASSIGHLNYGYTF.

The rearrangement links TRBV5-1 to TRBJ2-2; the match to TRBD2 covers 7 bases. The CDR3 length is 15 residues. CDR1 SGHRS and CDR2 YFSETQ come from the germline V gene. V dropped 6 bases and J dropped 7; count of bases not matched to a gene: 12. In nucleotides, the CDR3 is TGCGCCAGCAATGATAGCGGGCCCAGTGGCGGGGAGCTGTTTTTT. This translates into CASNDSGPSGGELFF.

J is TRBJ1-2 and V is TRBV20-1; no clear D. Deletions cut 1 base from V and 7 bases from J, with 7 bases between. Germline values: CDR1 DFQATT, CDR2 SNEGSKA (reference sequence). There are 11 residues in the CDR3. The CDR3 DNA sequence: TGCAGTGCTAGAGGGAGCAGTGGCTACACCTTC. This translates into CSARGSSGYTF.

The CDR3 DNA sequence: TGTGCCAGCAGTGGGACAGGGGGCCAGAATGAGCAGTTCTTC. Translating gives CASSGTGGQNEQFF. This chain links TRBV6-5 with TRBJ2-1, with 12 bases that match TRBD1. Losses at the gene ends were 5 bases for V and 7 bases for J; bases not matched to a gene: 3. The CDR3 spans 14 residues. In germline, CDR1 is MNHEY, CDR2 SVGAGI.

The rearrangement joins TRBV14 to TRBJ1-2; D is unclear. Trimming shortened V by 3 bases and J by 7 bases, and 12 bases separated the two germline ends. This CDR3 region has 13 residues. Germline V gene lookup returns CDR1 SGHDN and CDR2 FVKESK. The CDR3 reads CASSQSGPAGYTF. Written as DNA, the CDR3 is TGTGCCAGCAGCCAGTCTGGCCCGGCTGGCTACACCTTC.

The chain recombines TRBV27 with TRBJ1-5; D is undetermined. CDR3 length equals 13 residues. V was cut by 2 bases and J by 3 bases, with 5 bases left in between. Germline CDR1 and CDR2: MNHEY and SMNVEV (reference sequence). The CDR3 sequence: CASSLLYNQPQHF. The CDR3, as DNA: TGTGCCAGCAGTTTACTGTACAATCAGCCCCAGCATTTT.